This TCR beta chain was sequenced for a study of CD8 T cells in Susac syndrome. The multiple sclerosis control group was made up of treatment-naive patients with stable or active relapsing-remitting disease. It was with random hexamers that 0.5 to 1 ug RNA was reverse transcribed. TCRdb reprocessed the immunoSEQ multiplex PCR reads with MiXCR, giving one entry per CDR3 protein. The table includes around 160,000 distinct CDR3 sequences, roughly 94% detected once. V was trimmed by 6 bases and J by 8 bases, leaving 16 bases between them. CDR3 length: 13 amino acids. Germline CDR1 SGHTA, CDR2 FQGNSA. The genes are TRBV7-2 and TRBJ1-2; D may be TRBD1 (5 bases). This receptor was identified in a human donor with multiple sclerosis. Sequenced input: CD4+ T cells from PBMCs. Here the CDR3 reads CASRAGYVPGYTF. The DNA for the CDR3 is TGTGCCAGCAGGGCAGGGTACGTGCCGGGCTACACCTTC.